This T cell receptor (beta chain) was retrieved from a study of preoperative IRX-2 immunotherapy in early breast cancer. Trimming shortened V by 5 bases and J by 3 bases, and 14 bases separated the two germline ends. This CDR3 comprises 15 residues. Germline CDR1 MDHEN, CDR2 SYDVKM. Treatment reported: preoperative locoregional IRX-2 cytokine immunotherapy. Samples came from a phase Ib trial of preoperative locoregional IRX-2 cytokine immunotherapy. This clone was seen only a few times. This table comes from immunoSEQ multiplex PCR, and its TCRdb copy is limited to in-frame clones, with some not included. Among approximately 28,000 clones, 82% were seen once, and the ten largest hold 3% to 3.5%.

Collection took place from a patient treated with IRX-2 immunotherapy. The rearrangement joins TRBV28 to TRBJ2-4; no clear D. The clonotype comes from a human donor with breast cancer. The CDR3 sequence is CASSRWVFDKNIQYF. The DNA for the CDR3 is TGTGCCAGCAGTCGGTGGGTCTTTGACAAAAACATTCAGTACTTC.